This is a list of T cell receptor beta chains from one sample in a study of T cells after yellow fever vaccination. TCRdb ran MiXCR on the 5' RACE reads and lists one entry per CDR3 protein. Of approximately 160,000 distinct CDR3 sequences detected, approximately 10% appear once; the ten largest clones hold around 35%. Sequencing was performed on CD8+ T cells sorted from PBMCs, taken 45 days after the yellow fever booster vaccination. The receptors were sampled from a man younger than 30 who received the YFV17D yellow fever vaccine. Both conserved end residues are part of each CDR3. D genes are given only for firm matches. Clone size is shown for a subset of rows, as once, few, many or a class of expanded clone.

J: TRBJ2-5
size: .
V: TRBV10-3
D: TRBD1
CDR3: CAISDGDRGLQETQYF
DNA: TGTGCCATCAGTGACGGGGACAGGGGGCTCCAAGAGACCCAGTACTTC

J: TRBJ2-7
size: .
V: TRBV7-2
D: .
CDR3: CASSLRGLPTYEQYF
DNA: TGTGCCAGCAGCTTAAGAGGGCTACCGACCTACGAGCAGTACTTC

J: TRBJ2-7
size: many
V: TRBV7-9
D: .
CDR3: CASSPSRLGNEQYF
DNA: TGTGCCAGCAGCCCGTCGCGACTGGGGAACGAGCAGTACTTC

J: TRBJ1-2
size: .
V: TRBV5-1
D: .
CDR3: CASSLAAGLDGYTF
DNA: TGCGCCAGCAGCTTGGCCGCGGGGCTGGATGGCTACACCTTC

J: TRBJ2-2
size: .
V: TRBV29-1
D: TRBD1
CDR3: CSVIRQGRSGELFF
DNA: TGCAGCGTTATCCGACAGGGGCGGAGCGGGGAGCTGTTTTTT

J: TRBJ2-7
size: .
V: TRBV7-6
D: .
CDR3: CASSRGNEQYF
DNA: TGTGCCAGCAGTAGGGGAAACGAGCAGTACTTC

J: TRBJ2-7
size: .
V: TRBV4-1
D: TRBD1
CDR3: CASSHLGTVNEQYF
DNA: TGCGCCAGCAGCCATCTAGGGACAGTCAACGAGCAGTACTTC

J: TRBJ2-5
size: many
V: TRBV4-3
D: .
CDR3: CASSQASGAHETQYF
DNA: TGCGCCAGCAGCCAAGCATCCGGGGCTCATGAGACCCAGTACTTC

J: TRBJ2-4
size: few
V: TRBV7-9
D: .
CDR3: CASSLPVEGPNIQYF
DNA: TGTGCCAGCAGCCTACCCGTTGAGGGGCCAAACATTCAGTACTTC

J: TRBJ2-1
size: few
V: TRBV6-2/TRBV6-3
D: TRBD2
CDR3: CASSYSTSSGGGHNEQFF
DNA: TGTGCCAGCAGTTACTCGACTTCTAGCGGGGGGGGCCACAATGAGCAGTTCTTC

J: TRBJ2-7
size: few
V: TRBV29-1
D: .
CDR3: CSVDAGNEQYF
DNA: TGCAGCGTGGACGCGGGGAACGAGCAGTACTTC

J: TRBJ2-3
size: .
V: TRBV2
D: .
CDR3: CALSGPRDTQYF
DNA: TGTGCCTTAAGTGGGCCGCGGGATACGCAGTATTTT

J: TRBJ2-2
size: few
V: TRBV4-3
D: TRBD1
CDR3: CASSQFDRDLTGELFF
DNA: TGCGCCAGCAGCCAGTTCGACAGGGACCTCACCGGGGAGCTGTTTTTT

J: TRBJ2-3
size: .
V: TRBV9
D: .
CDR3: CASSSLGGKNTDTQYF
DNA: TGTGCCAGCAGCTCCCTAGGGGGGAAGAACACAGATACGCAGTATTTT

J: TRBJ2-3
size: few
V: TRBV6-7
D: .
CDR3: CASSYQGTPSTDTQYF
DNA: TGTGCCAGCAGTTATCAAGGGACGCCTAGCACAGATACGCAGTATTTT

J: TRBJ2-3
size: many
V: TRBV4-1
D: .
CDR3: CASSQDGTGDGDTQYF
DNA: TGCGCCAGCAGCCAAGACGGGACCGGCGACGGGGATACGCAGTATTTT

J: TRBJ2-5
size: few
V: TRBV12-3/TRBV12-4
D: .
CDR3: CASSLVPGKGQTQYF
DNA: TGTGCCAGCAGTTTAGTTCCAGGGAAGGGACAGACCCAGTACTTC

J: TRBJ2-3
size: few
V: TRBV12-3/TRBV12-4
D: TRBD2
CDR3: CASSWSSGGTDTQYF
DNA: TGTGCCAGCAGTTGGTCCAGCGGGGGCACAGATACGCAGTATTTT

J: TRBJ1-1
size: .
V: TRBV10-3
D: .
CDR3: CAISGDTEAFF
DNA: TGTGCCATATCAGGGGACACTGAAGCTTTCTTT

J: TRBJ2-1
size: many
V: TRBV12-3/TRBV12-4
D: TRBD1
CDR3: CASTPQGASSYNEQFF
DNA: TGTGCCAGCACCCCTCAGGGGGCCAGCTCCTACAATGAGCAGTTCTTC

J: TRBJ2-2
size: few
V: TRBV6-2/TRBV6-3
D: .
CDR3: CASSWDPGELFF
DNA: TGTGCCAGCAGCTGGGACCCCGGGGAGCTGTTTTTT

J: TRBJ2-2
size: few
V: TRBV11-2
D: .
CDR3: CASSSRLKPGPREPGELFF
DNA: TGTGCCAGCAGCTCTAGACTAAAGCCGGGACCGAGAGAGCCCGGGGAGCTGTTTTTT

J: TRBJ2-5
size: few
V: TRBV5-8
D: .
CDR3: CASSWDLPGDSQETQYF
DNA: TGTGCCAGCAGCTGGGACCTGCCGGGGGATTCACAAGAGACCCAGTACTTC